Listed below are T cell receptor beta chains from one sample, sequenced in a study of CD8 T cells in ankylosing spondylitis. TCRdb re-derived calls from the 5' RACE reads in MiXCR, one entry per CDR3 protein. Among around 150,000 distinct CDR3 sequences, about 7.3% were seen once, and the ten largest hold around 12%. The material sequenced was blood, either unsorted or a sorted T cell fraction (not recorded which). The origin of the receptors is a female donor with ankylosing spondylitis or in good health (not recorded which). CDR3s include the opening cysteine and the closing phenylalanine or tryptophan. A D gene is named only where the DNA matches it firmly. Some rows mark clone size as missing; the rest say once, few, many or name a class of expanded clone.

TRBD1 TRBJ1-4 TRBV5-1 many CASSFAGQDEKLFF TGCGCCAGCAGCTTTGCGGGACAGGATGAAAAACTGTTTTTT
TRBD1 TRBJ2-7 TRBV12-3/TRBV12-4 many CASTKGAIGYEQYF TGTGCCAGCACCAAGGGGGCAATCGGCTACGAGCAGTACTTC
TRBD1 TRBJ1-2 TRBV6-5 few CASSNRQGGLNYGYTF TGTGCCAGCAGTAACCGACAGGGAGGGCTCAACTATGGCTACACCTTC
. TRBJ1-5 TRBV19 many CASTYRAGNQPQHF TGTGCCAGTACCTATCGGGCGGGGAATCAGCCCCAGCATTTT
. TRBJ1-6 TRBV6-5 many CASSYLRTAVDYNSPLHF TGTGCCAGCAGTTACTTGAGAACGGCGGTGGACTATAATTCACCCCTCCACTTT
. TRBJ1-5 TRBV10-3 many CAISESGFQPQHF TGTGCCATCAGTGAGTCGGGATTTCAGCCCCAGCATTTT
. TRBJ1-5 TRBV28 few CASRFGQISQPQHF TGTGCCAGCAGATTCGGACAGATCTCTCAGCCCCAGCATTTT
TRBD1 TRBJ2-3 TRBV29-1 many CSGGDRPTDTQYF TGCAGCGGAGGGGACAGGCCCACAGATACGCAGTATTTT
. TRBJ1-1 TRBV3-1 many CASSQAGRNTEAFF TGTGCCAGCAGCCAAGCCGGCCGGAACACTGAAGCTTTCTTT
TRBD1 TRBJ1-3 TRBV29-1 many CSVGQGSDTIYF TGCAGCGTCGGACAGGGTTCGGACACCATATATTTT
. TRBJ1-4 TRBV4-1 many CASSQDATNEKLFF TGCGCCAGCAGCCAAGACGCAACTAATGAAAAACTGTTTTTT
. TRBJ1-6 TRBV3-1 . CASSQWGSVSGTDNSPLHF TGTGCCAGCAGCCAATGGGGGTCAGTGTCCGGGACTGACAATTCACCCCTCCACTTT
. TRBJ1-1 TRBV3-1 many CASSQVVMGNTEAFF TGTGCCAGCAGCCAAGTCGTGATGGGGAACACTGAAGCTTTCTTT
. TRBJ2-3 TRBV6-1 many CASTYEGIITDTQYF TGTGCCAGCACCTACGAGGGAATAATCACAGATACGCAGTATTTT
. TRBJ1-6 TRBV12-3/TRBV12-4 many CASSARGANSPLHF TGTGCCAGCAGTGCCCGGGGGGCTAATTCACCCCTCCACTTT
. TRBJ1-2 TRBV27 many CASSPGTGQGYTF TGTGCCAGCAGTCCCGGAACAGGGCAAGGCTACACCTTC
. TRBJ2-7 TRBV20-1 many CSALVSTARVEQYF TGCAGTGCCCTTGTTAGTACCGCGAGGGTTGAGCAGTACTTC
TRBD2 TRBJ2-3 TRBV10-3 many CAISESMDSGSTDTQYF TGTGCCATCAGTGAGTCGATGGATAGCGGGAGCACAGATACGCAGTATTTT
. TRBJ2-7 TRBV28 many CASSLIGASTYEQYF TGTGCCAGCAGTTTAATAGGGGCGAGTACCTACGAGCAGTACTTC
. TRBJ1-2 TRBV7-9 many CASSLAFHGYTF TGTGCCAGCAGCTTAGCGTTTCATGGCTACACCTTC
TRBD1 TRBJ1-1 TRBV10-3 many CAISGRFPGQGVGTEAFF TGTGCCATCAGTGGTCGGTTCCCGGGACAGGGGGTGGGCACTGAAGCTTTCTTT
. TRBJ1-5 TRBV6-2/TRBV6-3 many CASSPTFGRLRSNQPQHF TGTGCCAGCAGCCCTACCTTTGGGAGGCTTCGGAGCAATCAGCCCCAGCATTTT
. TRBJ1-4 TRBV12-3/TRBV12-4 . CASRREQGTNEKLFF TGTGCCAGCAGGAGAGAACAGGGAACTAATGAAAAACTGTTTTTT
. TRBJ2-3 TRBV6-1 many CASTFTDTQYF TGTGCCAGCACCTTTACAGATACGCAGTATTTT
TRBD2 TRBJ2-3 TRBV25-1 few CASSEWVAGVPTDTQYF TGTGCCAGCAGTGAATGGGTAGCGGGGGTTCCCACAGATACGCAGTATTTT
. TRBJ2-5 TRBV5-1 many CASSTHPVGVKETQYF TGCGCCAGCAGCACCCACCCTGTAGGGGTGAAAGAGACCCAGTACTTC
TRBD1 TRBJ2-6 TRBV11-2 many CASSSYRGWISGANVLTF TGTGCCAGCAGCTCTTACAGGGGTTGGATCTCAGGGGCCAACGTCCTGACTTTC
TRBD1 TRBJ2-7 TRBV10-2 many CASSPGQGARPYEQYF TGCGCCAGCAGTCCGGGACAGGGGGCGCGTCCCTACGAGCAGTACTTC
TRBD1 TRBJ1-1 TRBV20-1 many CSAREGTGDTEAFF TGCAGTGCTAGAGAAGGGACAGGGGACACTGAAGCTTTCTTT
TRBD1 TRBJ1-2 TRBV10-2 many CASSESGGDGYTF TGCGCCAGCAGTGAGTCAGGGGGCGATGGCTACACCTTC
. TRBJ2-4 TRBV20-1 many CSARVSGNIQYF TGCAGTGCTAGAGTTTCCGGAAACATTCAGTACTTC
. TRBJ1-3 TRBV5-1 few CASSDPSSGNTIYF TGCGCCAGCAGCGACCCCAGCTCTGGAAACACCATATATTTT
. TRBJ2-3 TRBV18 many CASSQGPTDTQYF TGTGCCAGCTCACAAGGGCCCACAGATACGCAGTATTTT
. TRBJ1-1 TRBV6-5 many CARGWDTEAFF TGTGCCAGAGGATGGGACACTGAAGCTTTCTTT
TRBD2 TRBJ2-1 TRBV9 . CASSVSGGAIEQFF TGTGCCAGCAGCGTTAGCGGGGGGGCAATTGAGCAGTTCTTC
TRBD2 TRBJ2-3 TRBV3-1 many CASCQGTGLAGGLGDTQYF TGTGCCAGCTGCCAAGGTACCGGACTAGCGGGGGGCCTAGGCGATACGCAGTATTTT
. TRBJ1-3 TRBV6-5 many CASSYPVSTKDTIYF TGTGCCAGCAGTTACCCCGTCTCCACCAAAGACACCATATATTTT
. TRBJ2-7 TRBV3-1 many CASSQDLVALEQYF TGTGCCAGCAGCCAAGACCTAGTCGCCCTCGAGCAGTACTTC
. TRBJ1-4 TRBV7-8 many CASSQTGQGEKLFF TGTGCCAGCAGCCAAACGGGGCAGGGTGAAAAACTGTTTTTT
. TRBJ2-1 TRBV7-2 many CASSFPLAVDYNEQFF TGTGCCAGCAGCTTCCCCTTAGCTGTCGACTACAATGAGCAGTTCTTC
. TRBJ1-1 TRBV5-1 many CASSFNLENTEAFF TGCGCCAGCAGCTTTAACTTAGAGAACACTGAAGCTTTCTTT
TRBD2 TRBJ2-3 TRBV10-3 many CAISQTSGNTDTQYF TGTGCCATCAGTCAGACTAGCGGGAACACAGATACGCAGTATTTT
. TRBJ1-2 TRBV6-1 few CASSEMRAGYTF TGTGCCAGCAGTGAAATGAGGGCCGGCTACACCTTC
TRBD1 TRBJ2-6 TRBV6-4 many CASSDSRGRGANVLTF TGTGCCAGCAGTGACTCTAGGGGGCGTGGGGCCAACGTCCTGACTTTC
TRBD1 TRBJ1-1 TRBV29-1 many CSLDGFGTGMNTEAFF TGCAGCCTAGATGGGTTTGGGACAGGGATGAACACTGAAGCTTTCTTT
TRBD1 TRBJ2-3 TRBV7-6 many CASSAGTGGTDTQYF TGTGCCAGCAGCGCCGGGACAGGGGGCACAGATACGCAGTATTTT
TRBD2 TRBJ2-3 TRBV24-1 many CATSDLTSGDDTQYF TGTGCCACCAGTGATTTGACTAGCGGGGATGATACGCAGTATTTT
TRBD2 TRBJ2-5 TRBV6-2/TRBV6-3 many CASSTTWTSGLQETQYF TGTGCCAGCAGTACAACTTGGACTAGCGGGCTACAAGAGACCCAGTACTTC
. TRBJ2-2 TRBV2 many CASRRDTYTGELFF TGTGCCAGCAGGAGAGACACCTACACCGGGGAGCTGTTTTTT
. TRBJ1-5 TRBV12-3/TRBV12-4 many CASSLAGGGNQPQHF TGTGCCAGCAGTTTAGCCGGTGGGGGCAATCAGCCCCAGCATTTT
TRBD1 TRBJ2-3 TRBV7-9 many CASSSRQGAGDTQYF TGTGCCAGCAGCTCCCGACAGGGGGCCGGGGATACGCAGTATTTT
. TRBJ1-6 TRBV4-3 many CASSQDPQGYSPLHF TGCGCCAGCAGCCAAGATCCTCAGGGTTATTCACCCCTCCACTTT
TRBD1 TRBJ1-2 TRBV10-3 many CAISEEGQASGYTF TGTGCCATCAGTGAGGAGGGACAGGCGAGTGGCTACACCTTC
TRBD1 TRBJ2-2 TRBV12-3/TRBV12-4 many CASSPLRTGGDTGELFF TGTGCCAGCAGTCCACTGAGGACAGGGGGAGACACCGGGGAGCTGTTTTTT
TRBD2 TRBJ2-1 TRBV6-5 many CASSYIPGQGGRNEQFF TGTGCCAGCAGTTACATTCCGGGTCAGGGAGGGCGCAATGAGCAGTTCTTC
. TRBJ1-2 TRBV5-6 many CASSSRTELGIGYTF TGTGCCAGCAGCTCCCGGACAGAACTCGGTATTGGCTACACCTTC
. TRBJ2-3 TRBV4-2 many CASSQGGGLGTDTQYF TGTGCCAGCAGCCAAGGGGGTGGGCTGGGCACAGATACGCAGTATTTT
. TRBJ1-1 TRBV4-1 many CASSQVGGRRTEAFF TGCGCCAGCAGCCAAGTAGGGGGTCGAAGGACTGAAGCTTTCTTT
. TRBJ2-1 TRBV5-1 many CASSSRLLGEIRPGVYNEQFF TGCGCCAGCAGCTCCCGCCTTCTCGGGGAAATTCGCCCCGGGGTCTACAATGAGCAGTTCTTC